This TCR beta chain is from a study of blood T cell repertoires in COVID-19. Study in general: Researchers got acute and convalescent COVID-19 samples from the United States, Italy and Spain. T cells, B-cell-depleted T cells, or PBMCs supplied cDNA or gDNA.

This clone was seen once. In the study's own analysis: Reference gene primer amplification yielded estimated nucleated cell counts. Repertoires were generated with immunoSEQ multiplex PCR, while TCRdb's copy carries only in-frame clones and drops some. V, J and clone size are those of that table, while D and trimming were read from the DNA. The table includes tens of thousands of clones, around 80% detected once. The source is a man aged 55 to 70 with acute or convalescent COVID-19. The sample consisted of peripheral blood.

The CDR3: CASSAGLARSYEQYF. For the CDR3, the DNA is TGCGCCAGCAGCGCGGGACTAGCGAGGTCCTACGAGCAGTACTTC. The chain employs TRBV5-1 and TRBJ2-7; 10 positions match TRBD2. CDR1 SGHRS and CDR2 YFSETQ come from the germline V gene. Trimming cost V 4 bases and J 1 base; bases outside gene matches: 5. CDR3 size: 15 residues.